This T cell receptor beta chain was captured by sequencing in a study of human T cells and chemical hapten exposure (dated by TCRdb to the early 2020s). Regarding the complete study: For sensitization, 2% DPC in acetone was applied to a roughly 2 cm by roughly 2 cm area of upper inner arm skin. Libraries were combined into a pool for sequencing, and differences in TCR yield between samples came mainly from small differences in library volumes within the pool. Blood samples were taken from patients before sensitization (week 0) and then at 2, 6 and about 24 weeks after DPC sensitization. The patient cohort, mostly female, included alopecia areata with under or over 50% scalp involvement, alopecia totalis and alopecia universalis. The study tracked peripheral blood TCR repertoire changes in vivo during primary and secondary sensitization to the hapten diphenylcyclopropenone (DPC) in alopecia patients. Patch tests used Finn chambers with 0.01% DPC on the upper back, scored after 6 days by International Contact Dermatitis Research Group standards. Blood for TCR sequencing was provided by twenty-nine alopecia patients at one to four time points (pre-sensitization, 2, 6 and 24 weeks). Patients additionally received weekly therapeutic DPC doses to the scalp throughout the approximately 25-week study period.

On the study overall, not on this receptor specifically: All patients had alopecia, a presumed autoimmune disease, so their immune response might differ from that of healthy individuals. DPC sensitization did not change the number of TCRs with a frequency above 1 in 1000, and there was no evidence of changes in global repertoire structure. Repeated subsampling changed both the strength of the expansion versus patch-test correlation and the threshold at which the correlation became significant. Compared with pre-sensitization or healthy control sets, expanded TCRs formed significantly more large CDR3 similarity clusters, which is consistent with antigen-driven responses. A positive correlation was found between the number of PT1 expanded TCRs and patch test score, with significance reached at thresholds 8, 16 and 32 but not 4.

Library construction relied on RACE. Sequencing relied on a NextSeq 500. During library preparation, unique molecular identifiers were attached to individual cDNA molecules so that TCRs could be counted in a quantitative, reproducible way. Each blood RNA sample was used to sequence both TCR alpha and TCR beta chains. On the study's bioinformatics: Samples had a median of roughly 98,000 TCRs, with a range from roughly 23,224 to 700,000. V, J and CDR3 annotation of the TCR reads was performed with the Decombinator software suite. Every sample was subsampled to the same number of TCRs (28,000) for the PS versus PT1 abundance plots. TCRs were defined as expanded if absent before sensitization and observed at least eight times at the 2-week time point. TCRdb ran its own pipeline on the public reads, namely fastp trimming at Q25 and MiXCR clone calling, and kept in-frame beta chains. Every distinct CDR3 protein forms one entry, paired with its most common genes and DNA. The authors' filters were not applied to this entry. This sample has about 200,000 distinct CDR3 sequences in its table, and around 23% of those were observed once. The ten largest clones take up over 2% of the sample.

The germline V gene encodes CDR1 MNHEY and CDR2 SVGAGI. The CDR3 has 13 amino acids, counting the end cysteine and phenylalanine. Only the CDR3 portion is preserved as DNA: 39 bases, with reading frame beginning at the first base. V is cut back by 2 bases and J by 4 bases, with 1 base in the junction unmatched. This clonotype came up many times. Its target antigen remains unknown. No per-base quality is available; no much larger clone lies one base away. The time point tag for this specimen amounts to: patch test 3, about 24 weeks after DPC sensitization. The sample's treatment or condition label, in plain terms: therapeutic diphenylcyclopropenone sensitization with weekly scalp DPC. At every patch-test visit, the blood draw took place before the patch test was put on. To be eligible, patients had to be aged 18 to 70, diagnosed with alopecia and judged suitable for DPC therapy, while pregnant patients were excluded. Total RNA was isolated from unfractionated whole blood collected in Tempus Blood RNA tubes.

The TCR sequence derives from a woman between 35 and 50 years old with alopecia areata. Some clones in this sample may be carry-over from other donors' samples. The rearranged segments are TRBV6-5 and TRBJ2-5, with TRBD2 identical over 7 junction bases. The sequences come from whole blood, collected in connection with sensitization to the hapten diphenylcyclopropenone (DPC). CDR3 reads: CASSYRGGETQYF. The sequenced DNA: TGTGCCAGCAGTTACCGCGGGGGAGAGACCCAGTACTTC.